Listed below are T cell receptor beta chains from one sample, sequenced in a study of CD8+CD57+ T cells in acquired aplastic anemia. TCRdb re-analysed the reads in MiXCR, keeping a single row per CDR3 protein. This sample has approximately 150,000 distinct CDR3 sequences, with 47% found just once. The sample consisted of sorted CD4+, CD8+, or CD8+CD57+ T cells (not recorded which) from PBMCs. Receptors were obtained from a human donor with aplastic anemia. Each CDR3 is given with its conserved first and last residue. Each record gives: V gene, J gene, D gene, CDR3 length, clone size, CDR3 DNA, CDR3 protein. The D gene is left open where the match is weak. Size values are once, few and many counts, or a class for expanded clones, and some rows have none.

TRBV19,TRBJ2-5,TRBD1,14,-,TGTGCCAGTAGTACGGACAGGGGCTGGGAGACCCAGTACTTC,CASSTDRGWETQYF
TRBV11-2,TRBJ2-3,TRBD1,15,-,TGTGCCAGCAGCCTCGGGACAGGGCAACCAGATACGCAGTATTTT,CASSLGTGQPDTQYF
TRBV29-1,TRBJ1-2,-,12,once,TGCAGCGCCGGGACGGCTAACTATGGCTACACCTTC,CSAGTANYGYTF
TRBV20-1,TRBJ2-1,TRBD2,15,-,TGCAGTGCAACCCTAGCGGGGGGTCCGGTTGGGGAGCAGTTCTTC,CSATLAGGPVGEQFF
TRBV2,TRBJ2-1,-,13,-,TGTGCCAGCAAGGTTTCCCAGGGCAATGAGCAGTTCTTC,CASKVSQGNEQFF
TRBV5-4,TRBJ2-5,-,14,many,TGTGCCAGCAGCCGGGACCCCCATCGTGAGACCCAGTACTTC,CASSRDPHRETQYF
TRBV24-1,TRBJ1-5,-,14,many,TGTGCCACCAGTGCCCTCGGGAGCAATCAGCCCCAGCATTTT,CATSALGSNQPQHF
TRBV7-9,TRBJ2-7,-,15,-,TGTGCCAGCAGCTTGGGTGCAGATCGCTCCTACGAGCAGTACTTC,CASSLGADRSYEQYF
TRBV3-1,TRBJ2-7,TRBD1,14,many,TGTGCCAGCAGCCATGGACAGGGAGCTTTGGAGCAGTACTTC,CASSHGQGALEQYF
TRBV10-2,TRBJ1-5,-,12,many,TGCGCCAGCAGTGAGGAGTATCAGCCCCAGCATTTT,CASSEEYQPQHF
TRBV10-2,TRBJ2-1,TRBD2,16,many,TGCGCCAGCAGTGAGTTTGCGACTAGCGGTAACAATGAGCAGTTCTTC,CASSEFATSGNNEQFF
TRBV24-1,TRBJ1-5,TRBD1,15,-,TGTGCCACCAGTGATGGGACAGGGGTTGGTCAGCCCCAGCATTTT,CATSDGTGVGQPQHF
TRBV24-1,TRBJ2-1,-,12,-,TGTGCCACCAGTGATTTTGGCGGTAGTCGGTTCTTC,CATSDFGGSRFF
TRBV25-1,TRBJ1-5,-,16,-,TGTGCCAGCAGTGCCCCGGGGGGAATGGACAATCAGCCCCAGCATTTT,CASSAPGGMDNQPQHF
TRBV5-1,TRBJ2-3,TRBD2,14,few,TGCGCCAGCAGCGAGGGACTAGCGACAGATACGCAGTATTTT,CASSEGLATDTQYF
TRBV25-1,TRBJ2-7,TRBD1,15,-,TGTGCCAGCAGTGCTAAGGGGACAGGGCCCTACGAGCAGTACTTC,CASSAKGTGPYEQYF
TRBV2,TRBJ2-7,-,12,few,TGTGCCAGCGGGACGGACTCCTACGAGCAGTACTTC,CASGTDSYEQYF
TRBV12-3/TRBV12-4,TRBJ1-1,-,14,-,TGTGCCAGCAGTTCCTACGACAGTCACACTGAAGCTTTCTTT,CASSSYDSHTEAFF
TRBV6-5,TRBJ1-3,-,16,many,TGTGCCAGCAGTTCCACGGGCAGGGTTACTGGAAACACCATATATTTT,CASSSTGRVTGNTIYF
TRBV24-1,TRBJ2-2,-,17,few,TGTGCCACCAGTGATTCACCAGGGAGGCGAAGCACCGGGGAGCTGTTTTTT,CATSDSPGRRSTGELFF
TRBV5-1,TRBJ2-7,-,19,-,TGCGCCAGCAGCTTGGAGGGGTCAGGGCCCCAACGACTTACCTACGAGCAGTACTTC,CASSLEGSGPQRLTYEQYF
TRBV12-3/TRBV12-4,TRBJ2-3,-,15,once,TGTGCCAGCAGTTTCGGGGGGCACCCCACAGATACGCAGTATTTT,CASSFGGHPTDTQYF
TRBV10-1,TRBJ2-6,-,19,many,TGCGCCAGCAGTGAGTATATCCCTAGCAGCAGCTCTGGGGCCAACGTCCTGACTTTC,CASSEYIPSSSSGANVLTF
TRBV7-7,TRBJ2-5,TRBD2,16,-,TGTGCCAGCAGCTCTGGACTAGCGGGGGCGGGAGAGACCCAGTACTTC,CASSSGLAGAGETQYF
TRBV24-1,TRBJ2-4,TRBD1,15,-,TGTGCCACCAGTGACCGGACAGGGGGACAAAACATTCAGTACTTC,CATSDRTGGQNIQYF
TRBV20-1,TRBJ2-1,-,12,many,TGCAGTGCCAGCCCCAGAAACAATGAGCAGTTCTTC,CSASPRNNEQFF
TRBV5-4,TRBJ1-6,TRBD1,13,many,TGTGCCAGCAGGGGACAGGGGGAATCACCCCTCCACTTT,CASRGQGESPLHF
TRBV7-3,TRBJ2-1,TRBD2,14,many,TGTGCCAGCAGCGGCGGGGGGACAAACAATGAGCAGTTCTTC,CASSGGGTNNEQFF
TRBV4-1,TRBJ2-7,TRBD1,15,-,TGCGCCAGCAGCACTTCCCTTACAGGGGGCTACGAGCAGTACTTC,CASSTSLTGGYEQYF
TRBV29-1,TRBJ1-1,-,13,-,TGCAGCGCGACCCTCTCGTTGGGAACTGAAGCTTTCTTT,CSATLSLGTEAFF
TRBV10-3,TRBJ1-2,-,14,-,TGTGCCACCAGTGAGCCCCTTCAAGGGTATGGCTACACCTTC,CATSEPLQGYGYTF
TRBV7-7,TRBJ2-1,TRBD2,15,-,TGTGCCAGCAGCCACGGACTAGCGGGGGTCAATGAGCAGTTCTTC,CASSHGLAGVNEQFF
TRBV7-9,TRBJ1-4,-,18,many,TGTGCCAGCAGCTTACGGGGGGGCAGTACCGCAACTAATGAAAAACTGTTTTTT,CASSLRGGSTATNEKLFF
TRBV10-3,TRBJ2-7,TRBD2,15,-,TGTGCCAGCAGTTACTCGTCCCTAGCGGGAGGCGAGCAGTACTTC,CASSYSSLAGGEQYF
TRBV7-2,TRBJ1-6,TRBD1,15,many,TGTGCCAGCAGGAGGACAGGATCGAATAATTCACCCCTCCACTTT,CASRRTGSNNSPLHF
TRBV5-6,TRBJ2-3,-,12,many,TGTGCCAGCAGCCAAACTAGGGATACGCAGTATTTT,CASSQTRDTQYF
TRBV12-3/TRBV12-4,TRBJ2-1,TRBD2,15,many,TGTGCCAGCAGTTCCTGGACTAGCCTAAACAATGAGCAGTTCTTC,CASSSWTSLNNEQFF
TRBV2,TRBJ2-7,TRBD1,14,many,TGTGCCAGCAGCCCCGGACAGGGTTTCTACGAGCAGTACTTC,CASSPGQGFYEQYF
TRBV4-2,TRBJ2-7,TRBD2,15,many,TGTGCCAGCAGCCAAGAGAGGGGCGGGCGGGGGGAGCAGTACTTC,CASSQERGGRGEQYF
TRBV7-2,TRBJ2-7,TRBD2,14,-,TGTGCCAGCAGGGGACTAGCGGGGCCCTACGAGCAGTACTTC,CASRGLAGPYEQYF